One and the same sample provided the 8 T cell receptor beta chains below, sequenced in a study of blood T cell repertoires in COVID-19. Some clones are missing from TCRdb's copy, which holds only in-frame ones; the method was immunoSEQ multiplex PCR. The sample has about 110,000 clones; around 89% are singletons. Source material: peripheral blood. The receptors were sampled from a woman of 80 years or more with acute or convalescent COVID-19.

V gene TRBV25-1 combines with J gene TRBJ2-7, with D possibly being TRBD1 (6 bases). The V gene lost 2 bases and the J gene lost 4 bases, with 12 bases spanning the gap. CDR1 is MGHDK, CDR2 SYGVNS, per germline. There are 14 residues in the CDR3. CDR3: CASSENRAGYEQYF. In nucleotides, the CDR3 is TGTGCCAGCAGTGAAAACAGGGCTGGATACGAGCAGTACTTC.

This chain joins TRBV30 and TRBJ1-6; D call uncertain. Trimming stripped 1 base from V and 6 bases from J, with 19 bases between. The germline V gene encodes CDR1 GTSNPN and CDR2 SVGIG (reference sequence). This CDR3 is 17 amino acids long. The CDR3 DNA is TGTGCCTGGAGTGACTACCTAGGTCAAGGCCCTAATTCACCCCTCCACTTT. Translated: CAWSDYLGQGPNSPLHF.

Turning to this clone: Other DNA sequences in the sample encode the same CDR3. CDR3 in DNA: TGCGCCAGCAGCCCTGGGACAGGGCAGGGCTACACCTTC. It is translated as CASSPGTGQGYTF. The V gene is TRBV5-1, the J gene TRBJ1-2, with 9 bases identical to TRBD1. V was clipped by 4 bases and J by 8 bases; unmatched bases: 6. Germline values: CDR1 SGHRS, CDR2 YFSETQ. CDR3 length: 13 residues.

V usage is TRBV19 and J usage is TRBJ1-5; possibly TRBD1 for D (5 bases). V lost 3 bases and J 5 bases, leaving 11 bases between the germline ends. Germline V lookup: CDR1 LNHDA, CDR2 SQIVND (reference sequence). The CDR3 is 14 amino acids. The CDR3 region has the DNA TGTGCCAGTAGTATTTTGGCGGGGGATCAGCCCCAGCATTTT. Encoded protein: CASSILAGDQPQHF.

In this sample, this clone turned up once. This sequence joins TRBV2 and TRBJ2-7; 11 nucleotides match TRBD1. Germline CDR1 and CDR2: SNHLY and FYNNEI. J gave up 4 bases and V 11 bases, and 7 bases lay outside the gene matches. The CDR3 runs 13 residues. The CDR3 DNA sequence: TGTGCCTGCTCCGGGACAGGGGGGTACGAGCAGTACTTC. Residues: CACSGTGGYEQYF.

As for this clone: One end of the junction fails to match germline, which may point to a read error. The J gene is TRBJ1-1, the V gene TRBV19; no clear D. The CDR3 consists of 11 residues. Germline V CDR1 and CDR2: LNHDA, SQIVND (reference sequence). Written as DNA, the CDR3 is TGTGCCAGTAGTAGAAACAGTGAAGCTTTCTTT. It translates to CASSRNSEAFF.

This clone appeared once. The chain uses TRBV9 and TRBJ2-3; 12 bases align to TRBD2. Per germline, CDR1 SGDLS and CDR2 YYNGEE. The CDR3 spans 15 residues. The V and J ends lost 3 bases and 2 bases, in that order; junction bases with no gene match: 1. CDR3 in amino acids: CASSGTSGATDTQYF. The CDR3 DNA follows: TGTGCCAGCAGCGGGACTAGCGGGGCCACAGATACGCAGTATTTT. Combining the CDR3 with reference TRBV9 and TRBJ2-3 gives the whole variable domain DSGVTQTPKHLITATGQRVTLRCSPRSGDLSVYWYQQSLDQGLQFLIQYYNGEERAKGNILERFSAQQFPDLHSELNLSSLELGDSALYFCASSGTSGATDTQYFGPGTRLTVL.

The J gene is TRBJ2-5, the V gene TRBV4-1; TRBD2 matches 9 bases. This CDR3 is 16 amino acids long. Germline assignment: CDR1 MGHRA and CDR2 YSYEKL. The V and J ends lost 1 base and 6 bases, in that order; junction bases with no gene match: 9. CDR3 protein: CASSQGLAASIQTQYF. CDR3 DNA: TGCGCCAGCAGCCAAGGACTAGCGGCTTCGATCCAGACCCAGTACTTC.